This passage covers 27 T cell receptor beta chains from one sample sequenced in a study of response to subunit inactivated influenza vaccine. Each CDR3 protein gets one entry after TCRdb re-called the RT-PCR reads with MiXCR. The data hold approximately 530,000 distinct CDR3 sequences, with 6% to 9% observed a single time. Sequencing used PBMCs from blood, obtained 23 months after vaccination. These receptors all come from a man in his fifties or sixties who received an inactivated influenza vaccine.

This clonotype was seen at least ten times. The junction differs from germline at one of its ends, possibly a read error. The chain uses TRBV6-2 or TRBV6-3 and TRBJ2-2; either TRBD1 or TRBD2 may fit D (6 bases each). CDR3 length: 16 residues. Germline assignment: CDR1 MNHEY and CDR2 SVGEGT. CDR3 region: CATSTRTASDTGELFF. In DNA, the CDR3 is TGTGCCACCAGTACGAGGACAGCTAGCGACACCGGGGAGCTGTTTTTT.

This clonotype turned up a few times. The chain links TRBV20-1 to TRBJ2-3, with a possible D match to TRBD2 (5 bases). Germline assignment: CDR1 DFQATT and CDR2 SNEGSKA (reference sequence). This CDR3 spans 14 amino acids. Deletions cut 6 bases from V and 4 bases from J, with 17 bases between. CDR3 nucleotide sequence: TGCAGTGCCCGAGGCGGCCTCGGGGCAGATACGCAGTATTTT. Translating gives CSARGGLGADTQYF.

This clonotype showed up just a few times. The rearrangement uses TRBV12-3 or TRBV12-4 and TRBJ2-5; 10 positions agree with TRBD1. The CDR3 has 16 amino acids. Trimming cost V 3 bases and J 3 bases; bases outside gene matches: 7. Written as DNA, the CDR3 is TGTGCCAGCAGTTTTGGCAGCGGGACAGGGGAAGAGACCCAGTACTTC. It yields the protein CASSFGSGTGEETQYF.

The chain links TRBV10-3 to TRBJ2-1; D remains unclear. Germline CDR1 ENHRY, CDR2 SYGVKD. The length of the CDR3 is 16 residues. V shed 6 bases and J shed 12 bases, with 27 bases lying between them. The CDR3 region has the DNA TGTGCCATCAGCGGAACGGAACTGGCCCGAAAAGTCGGGCAGTTCTTC. Residues: CAISGTELARKVGQFF.

The V and J genes are TRBV20-1 and TRBJ2-1; weak D call: TRBD2 (6 bases). Looked up from germline, CDR1 is DFQATT and CDR2 is SNEGSKA (reference sequence). The CDR3 contains 16 residues. V was clipped by 0 bases and J by 0 bases, with 12 bases between them. The CDR3, as DNA: TGCAGTGCTAGAGATTACCCCGGGAGCTCCTACAATGAGCAGTTCTTC. Protein sequence: CSARDYPGSSYNEQFF.

This clonotype was counted ten times or more. The chain has TRBV27 and TRBJ2-7; D possibly uses TRBD1 or TRBD2 (5 bases each). The V and J ends lost 6 bases and 0 bases respectively, with 15 bases between them. Germline lookup yields CDR1 MNHEY and CDR2 SMNVEV (reference sequence). The CDR3 is made up of 15 amino acids. The CDR3 sequence: CASSPRAGTSYEQYF. The CDR3 bases are TGTGCCAGCAGCCCGCGGGCAGGGACCTCCTACGAGCAGTACTTC.

The chain recombines TRBV12-3 or TRBV12-4 with TRBJ2-1; D call uncertain. With 2 bases removed from V and 8 bases from J, the gap between germline ends came to 4 bases. This CDR3 is built from 11 residues. This CDR3 is CASSLFDEQFF. CDR3 DNA: TGTGCCAGCAGTTTATTCGATGAGCAGTTCTTC.

The chain has TRBV12-3 or TRBV12-4 and TRBJ2-5; D unresolved. Trimming cost V 7 bases and J 7 bases, with 16 bases left between them. The length of the CDR3 is 13 residues. CDR3 in DNA: TGTGCCAGCACATCTTCCTCTCTCGGGACCCAGTACTTC. It translates to CASTSSSLGTQYF.

This clonotype was found a few times. This chain connects TRBV10-3 to TRBJ1-4, with 7 bases that match TRBD1. Germline CDR1 and CDR2: ENHRY and SYGVKD. With V trimmed by 2 bases and J by 11 bases, 2 bases remained unmatched. The CDR3 extends over 12 amino acids. Written as DNA, the CDR3 is TGTGCCATCAGTGAGCCACAGGGGAAACTGTTTTTT. This sequence encodes CAISEPQGKLFF.

This clonotype was counted a few times. This chain joins TRBV20-1 and TRBJ2-2, with D possibly TRBD2 on 5 matching bases. Germline lookup yields CDR1 DFQATT and CDR2 SNEGSKA (reference sequence). Deletions cut 6 bases from V and 2 bases from J, with 10 bases between. The CDR3 is 13 residues long. The CDR3 region is CSAPRENTGELFF. DNA for the CDR3: TGCAGTGCCCCCCGGGAAAACACCGGGGAGCTGTTTTTT.

The chain employs TRBV5-1 and TRBJ2-3, with 7 bases matching TRBD2. The CDR3 length is 17 residues. CDR1 SGHRS and CDR2 YFSETQ come from the germline V gene. The J segment lost 3 bases and the V segment lost 4 bases, leaving 14 bases of the junction unmatched. The CDR3 reads CASSPSGAGLRTDTQYF. The CDR3 DNA reads as TGCGCCAGCAGCCCGAGCGGGGCCGGTTTAAGGACAGATACGCAGTATTTT.

Note on this clonotype: It may be a read error: a sequence one base away is much more abundant. The chain couples TRBV9 to TRBJ1-5, with 7 bases fitting TRBD1. The CDR3 is 15 residues long. Germline CDR1 reads SGDLS; CDR2 reads YYNGEE. The chain's CDR3 is CASSAGLQGNHPQHF. The CDR3 nucleotides read TGTGCCAGCAGCGCAGGGTTACAGGGGAATCATCCCCAGCATTTT.

This chain joins TRBV4-1 and TRBJ2-1; TRBD2 matches 7 bases. Germline V gene data show CDR1 as MGHRA and CDR2 as YSYEKL. J gave up 0 bases and V 3 bases, and 5 bases lay outside the gene matches. The CDR3 totals 16 residues. The CDR3, as DNA: TGCGCCAGCAGCCACCGAGCGGGAAACTCCTACAATGAGCAGTTCTTC. It translates to CASSHRAGNSYNEQFF.

This chain uses TRBV20-1 with TRBJ1-1, with 7 positions matching TRBD1. The CDR3 spans 12 residues. With V trimmed by 7 bases and J by 3 bases, 5 bases remained unmatched. Germline loops: CDR1 DFQATT, CDR2 SNEGSKA (reference sequence). The CDR3 DNA follows: TGCAGTGTTGTCCAGGGGGACACTGAAGCTTTCTTT. Amino acid sequence: CSVVQGDTEAFF.

This clonotype was picked up a small number of times. The J gene is TRBJ2-6, the V gene TRBV29-1; D is uncertain. Per the germline V gene, CDR1 is SQVTM and CDR2 is ANQGSEA. The CDR3 is made up of 15 amino acids. The V end lost 5 bases, the J end lost 0 bases, and 11 bases lay between the germline ends. The CDR3 nucleotides read TGCAGCGTTCAGCCTGCCGCCTCTGGGGCCAACGTCCTGACTTTC. This translates into CSVQPAASGANVLTF.

The rearrangement uses TRBV5-1 and TRBJ2-1, with D possibly TRBD1 on 5 matching bases. This CDR3 has 16 residues. Germline loops: CDR1 SGHRS, CDR2 YFSETQ. Trimming took 3 bases from V and 9 from J, leaving 22 bases between them. CDR3 nucleotides: TGCGCCAGCAGCTCCGCCCCCAATGTGGAGCAGGGTGAGCAGTTCTTC. The encoded protein is CASSSAPNVEQGEQFF. The variable domain in full, completed from reference TRBV5-1 and TRBJ2-1, reads KAGVTQTPRYLIKTRGQQVTLSCSPISGHRSVSWYQQTPGQGLQFLFEYFSETQRNKGNFPGRFSGRQFSNSRSEMNVSTLELGDSALYLCASSSAPNVEQGEQFFGPGTRLTVL.

This chain connects TRBV15 to TRBJ2-3; TRBD1 matches at 7 bases. This CDR3 comprises 14 residues. The V gene's germline CDR1 is LNHNV and CDR2 YYDKDF (reference sequence). The J segment lost 4 bases and the V segment lost 2 bases, leaving 3 bases of the junction unmatched. This chain's CDR3 is CATSRRGPPDTQYF. The CDR3 bases are TGTGCCACCAGCAGAAGGGGGCCCCCAGATACGCAGTATTTT.

Many counts were recorded for this clonotype. The chain combines TRBV6-5 with TRBJ2-1; D not certain. This CDR3 contains 14 residues. V was clipped by 6 bases and J by 6 bases, with 15 bases between them. CDR1 is MNHEY and CDR2 is SVGAGI in the germline V gene. The CDR3 region has the DNA TGTGCCAGCAGCCACGGGTCGATCAGCAATGAGCAGTTCTTC. It codes for CASSHGSISNEQFF.

V is TRBV4-2 and J is TRBJ1-2; D unclear. V was clipped by 0 bases and J by 6 bases, with 8 bases between them. The germline V gene has CDR1 LGHNA and CDR2 YNFKEQ. The CDR3 runs 13 residues. The CDR3: CASSQDRLDGYTF. CDR3 sequence (DNA): TGTGCCAGCAGCCAAGATCGGTTGGATGGCTACACCTTC.

The table lists this clonotype with many counts. The V gene is TRBV7-8, the J gene TRBJ2-4, with TRBD1 matching over 9 bases. J lost 7 bases, V lost 3 bases, and 4 bases had no gene match. The CDR3 sequence is 14 residues long. Germline V gene data show CDR1 as SGHVS and CDR2 as FQNEAQ. CDR3 protein: CASSFGQGLNIQYF. CDR3 DNA: TGTGCCAGCAGCTTCGGACAGGGGCTTAACATTCAGTACTTC.

This clonotype was recorded a few times. V and J are TRBV28 and TRBJ1-1; maybe TRBD1 (6 bases). Germline V gene sequence: CDR1 MDHEN, CDR2 SYDVKM. This CDR3 spans 13 amino acids. Deletions cut 3 bases from V and 6 bases from J, with 11 bases between. DNA of the CDR3: TGTGCCAGCAGTTTCTGGGGGCGGTCTGAAGCTTTCTTT. Translating gives CASSFWGRSEAFF.

This chain joins TRBV11-1 and TRBJ2-3; TRBD2 matches 7 bases. J was trimmed by 3 bases and V by 2 bases; bases with no gene match: 11. Germline V gives CDR1 SGHAT, CDR2 FQDESV (reference sequence). The CDR3 loop spans 17 amino acids. The CDR3 coding sequence is TGTGCCAGCAGCTTATTGGGATCCAGACTAGCTACAGATACGCAGTATTTT. Translated, it gives CASSLLGSRLATDTQYF.

This clonotype has only a few counts. The chain recombines TRBV28 with TRBJ1-5; TRBD1 matches at 8 bases. The CDR3 has 13 residues. The germline gives CDR1 MDHEN, CDR2 SYDVKM. Trimming took 6 bases from V and 6 from J; bases not matched to a gene: 4. In DNA form, the CDR3 reads TGTGCCAGCAGAGACAGGGGATCTCAGCCCCAGCATTTT. It encodes CASRDRGSQPQHF. Using reference TRBV28 and TRBJ1-5 for the parts outside the CDR3, the full variable domain is DVKVTQSSRYLVKRTGEKVFLECVQDMDHENMFWYRQDPGLGLRLIYFSYDVKMKEKGDIPEGYSVSREKKERFSLILESASTNQTSMYLCASRDRGSQPQHFGDGTRLSIL.

This chain uses TRBV12-3 or TRBV12-4 with TRBJ1-2; unclear D gene. The CDR3 runs to 13 residues. V dropped 3 bases and J dropped 7 bases, with 12 bases sitting between them. CDR3 bases: TGTGCCAGCAGTTTTGGAAGGGTGGGTGGCTACACCTTC. Protein product: CASSFGRVGGYTF.

This chain links TRBV2 with TRBJ2-7, with D possibly matching TRBD2 (5 bases). The CDR3 covers 13 residues. Germline values: CDR1 SNHLY, CDR2 FYNNEI. V was trimmed by 6 bases and J by 2 bases, leaving 11 bases between them. CDR3 sequence reads: CASRSDYTYEQYF. DNA of the CDR3: TGTGCCAGCAGAAGTGACTACACCTACGAGCAGTACTTC.

The chain couples TRBV5-1 to TRBJ2-3; a weak D match, TRBD1 (6 bases). Between the trimmed V and J ends, which lost 5 bases and 0 bases, there was a span of 16 bases. The CDR3 loop spans 16 amino acids. The germline CDR1 and CDR2 sequences are SGHRS and YFSETQ. DNA for the CDR3: TGCGCCAGCAGTCGGACAGTAAGGGTGAGCACAGATACGCAGTATTTT. This gives the protein CASSRTVRVSTDTQYF.

The chain couples TRBV30 to TRBJ1-1; D is uncertain. CDR3 length: 17 amino acids. With 2 bases removed from V and 0 bases from J, the gap between germline ends came to 19 bases. Germline lookup yields CDR1 GTSNPN and CDR2 SVGIG (reference sequence). CDR3 sequence: CAWSRGHVGPMNTEAFF. In DNA form, the CDR3 reads TGTGCCTGGAGTCGTGGGCACGTCGGGCCTATGAACACTGAAGCTTTCTTT.